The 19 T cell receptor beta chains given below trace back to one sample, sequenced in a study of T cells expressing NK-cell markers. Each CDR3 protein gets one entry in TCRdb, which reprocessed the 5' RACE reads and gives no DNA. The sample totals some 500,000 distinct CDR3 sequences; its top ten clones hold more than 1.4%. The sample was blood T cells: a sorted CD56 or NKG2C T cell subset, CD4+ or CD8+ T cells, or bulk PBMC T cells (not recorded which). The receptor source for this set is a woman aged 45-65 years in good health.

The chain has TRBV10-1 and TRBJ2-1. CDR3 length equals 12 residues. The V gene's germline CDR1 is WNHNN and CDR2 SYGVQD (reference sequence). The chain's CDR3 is CASNGPNNEQFF.

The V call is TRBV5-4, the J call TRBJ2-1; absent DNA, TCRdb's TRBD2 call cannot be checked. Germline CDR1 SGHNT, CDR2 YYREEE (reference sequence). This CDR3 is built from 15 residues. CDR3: CASSPPGGRGNEQFF.

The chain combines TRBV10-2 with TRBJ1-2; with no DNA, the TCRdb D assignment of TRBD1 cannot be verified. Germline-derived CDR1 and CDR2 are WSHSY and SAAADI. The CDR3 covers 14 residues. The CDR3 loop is CASSVRERNYGYTF.

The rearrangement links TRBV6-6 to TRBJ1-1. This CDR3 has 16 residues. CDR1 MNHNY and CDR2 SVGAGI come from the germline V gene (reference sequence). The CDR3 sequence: CASSPPRRGVSTEAFF.

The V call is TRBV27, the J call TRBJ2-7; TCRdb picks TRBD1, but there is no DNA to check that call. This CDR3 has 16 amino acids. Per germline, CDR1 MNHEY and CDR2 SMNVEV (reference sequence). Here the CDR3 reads CASSPGGAGGNYEQYF.

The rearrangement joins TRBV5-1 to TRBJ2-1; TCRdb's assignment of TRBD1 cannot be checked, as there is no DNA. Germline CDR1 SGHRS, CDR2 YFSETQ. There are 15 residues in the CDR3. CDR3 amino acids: CASSYVGTRTNEQFF.

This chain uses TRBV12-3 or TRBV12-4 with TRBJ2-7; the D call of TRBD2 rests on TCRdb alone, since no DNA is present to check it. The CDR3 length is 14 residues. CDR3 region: CASSLLAGNYEQYF.

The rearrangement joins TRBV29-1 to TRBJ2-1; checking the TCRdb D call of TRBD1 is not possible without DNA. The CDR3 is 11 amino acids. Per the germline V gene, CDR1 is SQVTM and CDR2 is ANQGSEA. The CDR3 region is CSSNRGNEQFF.

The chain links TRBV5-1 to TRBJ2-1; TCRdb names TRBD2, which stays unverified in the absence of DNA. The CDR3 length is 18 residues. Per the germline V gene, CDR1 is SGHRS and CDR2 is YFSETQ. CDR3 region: CASSLAPPTSGGGNEQFF.

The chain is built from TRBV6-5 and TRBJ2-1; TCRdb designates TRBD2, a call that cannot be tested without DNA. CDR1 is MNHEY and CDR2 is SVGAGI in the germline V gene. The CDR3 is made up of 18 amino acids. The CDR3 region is CASSSGLAGGGKRNEQFF.

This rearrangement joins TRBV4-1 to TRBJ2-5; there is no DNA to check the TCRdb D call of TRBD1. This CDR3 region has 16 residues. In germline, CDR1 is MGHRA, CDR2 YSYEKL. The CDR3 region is CASSQERRGRQETQYF.

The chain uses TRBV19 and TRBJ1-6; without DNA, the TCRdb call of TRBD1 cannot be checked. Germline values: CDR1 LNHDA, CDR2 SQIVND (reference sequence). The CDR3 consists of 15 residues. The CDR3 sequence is CASSMSGTVHSPLHF. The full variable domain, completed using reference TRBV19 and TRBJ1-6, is DGGITQSPKYLFRKEGQNVTLSCEQNLNHDAMYWYRQDPGQGLRLIYYSQIVNDFQKGDIAEGYSVSREKKESFPLTVTSAQKNPTAFYLCASSMSGTVHSPLHFGNGTRLTVT.

Here the CDR3 reads CASLTYNEQFF. This sequence joins TRBV7-2 and TRBJ2-1. The CDR3 has 11 residues. Germline CDR1 and CDR2: SGHTA and FQGNSA.

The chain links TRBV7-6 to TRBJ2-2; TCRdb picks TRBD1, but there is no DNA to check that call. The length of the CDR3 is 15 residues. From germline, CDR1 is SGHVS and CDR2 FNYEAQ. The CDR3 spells CASSPRMDRSGELFF.

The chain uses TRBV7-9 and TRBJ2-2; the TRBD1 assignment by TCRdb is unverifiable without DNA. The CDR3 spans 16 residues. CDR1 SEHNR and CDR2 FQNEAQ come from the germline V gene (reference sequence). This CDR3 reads CASSFRQGLGTGELFF.

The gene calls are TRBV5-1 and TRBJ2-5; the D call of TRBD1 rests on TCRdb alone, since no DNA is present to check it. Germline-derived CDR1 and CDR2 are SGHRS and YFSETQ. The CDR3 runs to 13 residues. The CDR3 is CASSPGSRETQYF.

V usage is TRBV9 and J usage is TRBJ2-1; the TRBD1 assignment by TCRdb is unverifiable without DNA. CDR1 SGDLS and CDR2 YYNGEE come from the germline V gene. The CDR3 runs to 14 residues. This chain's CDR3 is CASSWGTSYNEQFF.

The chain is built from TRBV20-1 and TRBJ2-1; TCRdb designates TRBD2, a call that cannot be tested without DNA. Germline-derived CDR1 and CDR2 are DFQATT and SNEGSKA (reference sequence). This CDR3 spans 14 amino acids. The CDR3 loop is CSARDRRGSLGEFF.

CDR3 loop: CASSTHSGRAPGELFF. This rearrangement joins TRBV6-1 to TRBJ2-2; TCRdb picks TRBD2, but there is no DNA to check that call. Germline CDR1 reads MNHNS; CDR2 reads SASEGT. The length of the CDR3 is 16 residues.